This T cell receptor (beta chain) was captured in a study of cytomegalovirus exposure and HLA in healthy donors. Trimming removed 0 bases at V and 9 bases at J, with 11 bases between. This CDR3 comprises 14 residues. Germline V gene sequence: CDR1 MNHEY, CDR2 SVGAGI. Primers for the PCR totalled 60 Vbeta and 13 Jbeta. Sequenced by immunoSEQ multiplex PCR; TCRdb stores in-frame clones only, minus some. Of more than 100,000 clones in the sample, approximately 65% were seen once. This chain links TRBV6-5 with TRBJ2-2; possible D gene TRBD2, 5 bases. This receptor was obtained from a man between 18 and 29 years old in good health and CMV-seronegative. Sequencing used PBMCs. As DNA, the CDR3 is TGTGCCAGCAGTTACTCTGAGGCGGGCAGGGAGCTGTTTTTT. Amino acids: CASSYSEAGRELFF.